These T cell receptor beta chains were read from a single sample in a study of blood T cell repertoires in COVID-19. Produced via immunoSEQ multiplex PCR; TCRdb's table is partial and in-frame only. The data contain more than 250,000 clones, roughly four fifths of them singletons. What was sequenced was PBMCs or T cells enriched from blood (not recorded which). These receptors came from a man between 35 and 55 years old who had been exposed to COVID-19. Each CDR3 is given with its conserved first and last residue. Each record gives: clone size, J gene, V gene, D gene, CDR3 DNA, CDR3 protein. D genes are given only for firm matches. Size tells how often a clone was seen (once, few, many) or the class of an expanded clone, and some rows leave it out.

. TRBJ1-4 TRBV3-1/TRBV3-2 . TGTGCCAGCAGCCAACTTGAAAAACTGTTTTTT CASSQLEKLFF
. TRBJ2-1 TRBV29-1 . TGCAGCGTTGAACCGGCGGGGTCGTTCTACAATGAGCAGTTCTTC CSVEPAGSFYNEQFF
. TRBJ2-2 TRBV24-1 TRBD1 TGTGCCACCAGTGACACGGGACAGGGGTTAACCGGGGAGCTGTTTTTT CATSDTGQGLTGELFF
few TRBJ2-7 TRBV10-3 TRBD2 TGTGCCGTCCGCGGGAGTACCAGCGAGCAGTACTTC CAVRGSTSEQYF
once TRBJ2-3 TRBV7-5 . TGTGTCAGAAGCTCCCGTCGGGAGGGCCAGACAGATACGCAGTATTTT CVRSSRREGQTDTQYF
few TRBJ1-2 TRBV14 . TGTGCCAGCAGCCAAGAACTCGTCGGTGGCTACACCTTC CASSQELVGGYTF
. TRBJ2-3 TRBV30 TRBD2 TGTGCCTGGTTCAGAGCGGGAGCGTCAGATACGCAGTATTTT CAWFRAGASDTQYF
. TRBJ2-3 TRBV6-1 TRBD2 TGTGCCAGCAGTGAATTGGAAGCGGGAGGAACAGATACGCAGTATTTT CASSELEAGGTDTQYF
. TRBJ1-1 TRBV11-1 TRBD1 TGTGCCAGCACCCTGACAGGGGTTACTGAAGCTTTCTTT CASTLTGVTEAFF
. TRBJ1-5 TRBV29-1 TRBD1 TGCAGCGCTGGGACAGGGTTGAGCAATCAGCCCCAGCATTTT CSAGTGLSNQPQHF
once TRBJ2-1 TRBV11-3 TRBD2 TGTGCCAGCAGCTTAGATGGGGCGGGAGCCTACAATGAGCAGTTCTTC CASSLDGAGAYNEQFF
. TRBJ2-7 TRBV6-5 . TGTGCCAGCAACCCCCGTAGCGGTTCCTACGAGCAGTACTTC CASNPRSGSYEQYF
. TRBJ1-4 TRBV5-1 . TGCGCCAGCAGCTTCTCCGAGGGCAATAATGAAAAACTGTTTTTT CASSFSEGNNEKLFF
few TRBJ1-2 TRBV19 TRBD1 TGTGCCAGTAGTACAGGGGGGACCGGCTACACCTTC CASSTGGTGYTF
. TRBJ2-7 TRBV5-1 TRBD1 TGCGCCAGCAGCGCTGACAGGGCCAAGTACTTC CASSADRAKYF
. TRBJ1-1 TRBV2 . TGTGCCAGCAGTGCTCTGGGGCTCGGCGTCACGAACACTGAAGCTTTCTTT CASSALGLGVTNTEAFF
. TRBJ1-1 TRBV5-6 . TGTGCCAGCAGCTTGTACAGGCAACTCCTTGGGGCTTTCTTT CASSLYRQLLGAFF
. TRBJ2-2 TRBV6-5 . TGTGCCAGCAGAAGGGAGGTAGTAGCCGGGGAGCTGTTTTTT CASRREVVAGELFF
. TRBJ2-5 TRBV6-2/TRBV6-3 TRBD2 TGTGCCAGCAGTTACTCAAGCGGGAGGATCAGTTGGGAGACCCAGTACTTC CASSYSSGRISWETQYF
. TRBJ2-7 TRBV3-1/TRBV3-2 . TGTGCCAGCAGCCAGGCGACCTCGGAGTACGAGCAGTACTTC CASSQATSEYEQYF
. TRBJ1-5 TRBV7-9 . TGTGCCAGCAGCCCCCGATCGGGCAATCAGCCCCAGCATTTT CASSPRSGNQPQHF
. TRBJ2-7 TRBV10-2 TRBD2 TGCGCCAGTTCGAGCGGGAGGGCCCGCGAGCAGTACTTC CASSSGRAREQYF
. TRBJ2-3 TRBV24-1 . TGTGCCACCAGTGGGTCCTCGGGGTTATTAGATACGCAGTATTTT CATSGSSGLLDTQYF
. TRBJ1-4 TRBV7-7 TRBD1 TGTGCTAGCAGCCCAGGGACAGGGGGCCGGGAAAAACTGTTTTTT CASSPGTGGREKLFF
few TRBJ2-2 TRBV7-9 . TGTGCCAGCAGCTTAGGACATGGCACCGGGGAGCTGTTTTTT CASSLGHGTGELFF
. TRBJ2-1 TRBV6-5 . TGTGCCAGCAGCCAGCGACAGTTTTGGAATGAGCAGTTCTTC CASSQRQFWNEQFF
. TRBJ2-5 TRBV2 . TGTGCCAGCTTTTCCGGGGTCAGGGGGACCCAGTACTTC CASFSGVRGTQYF
. TRBJ1-6 TRBV2 TRBD1 TGTGCCAGCAGGGGGACAGGAGGGTCACCCCTCCACTTT CASRGTGGSPLHF
. TRBJ2-5 TRBV19 TRBD2 TGTGCCAGTAGTACGAGAGCGGGAGGTTTGGAGACCCAGTACTTC CASSTRAGGLETQYF
. TRBJ2-2 TRBV5-8 . TGTGCCAGCAGCTTGATCCCCCCTCCCGGGGAGCTGTTTTTT CASSLIPPPGELFF
few TRBJ1-1 TRBV5-8 . TGTGCCAGCAGCTTGAATGGCCAGGGGAACACTGAAGCTTTCTTT CASSLNGQGNTEAFF
. TRBJ2-7 TRBV5-1 TRBD1 TGCGCCAGCAGCTTAACAGGGGTTGGTGACGAGCAGTACTTC CASSLTGVGDEQYF
. TRBJ1-5 TRBV27 TRBD1 TGTGCCAGCAGTAGGGACAGGAGCAATCAGCCCCAGCATTTT CASSRDRSNQPQHF
. TRBJ1-2 TRBV10-1 TRBD1 TGCGCCAGCAGCGAGGACAGGGGTGCCTACACCTTC CASSEDRGAYTF
. TRBJ2-2 TRBV4-1 TRBD2 TGCGCCAGCAGCGATCAGACTAGCGTCCCCGGGGAGCTGTTTTTT CASSDQTSVPGELFF
once TRBJ2-1 TRBV4-1 . TGCGCCAGCAGCCAAGTGGCAGGGCAGATCTACAATGAGCAGTTCTTC CASSQVAGQIYNEQFF